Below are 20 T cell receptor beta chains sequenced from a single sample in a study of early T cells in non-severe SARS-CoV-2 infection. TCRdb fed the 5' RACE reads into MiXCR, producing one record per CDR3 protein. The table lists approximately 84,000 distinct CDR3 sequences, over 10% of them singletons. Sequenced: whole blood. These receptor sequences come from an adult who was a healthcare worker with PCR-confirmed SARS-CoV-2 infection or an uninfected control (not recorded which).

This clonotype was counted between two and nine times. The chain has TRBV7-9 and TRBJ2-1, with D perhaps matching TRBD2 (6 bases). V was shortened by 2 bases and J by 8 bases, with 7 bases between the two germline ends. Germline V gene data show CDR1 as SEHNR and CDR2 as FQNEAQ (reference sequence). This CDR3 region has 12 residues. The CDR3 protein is CASSLRDYEQFF. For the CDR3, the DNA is TGTGCCAGCAGCTTAAGGGACTATGAGCAGTTCTTC.

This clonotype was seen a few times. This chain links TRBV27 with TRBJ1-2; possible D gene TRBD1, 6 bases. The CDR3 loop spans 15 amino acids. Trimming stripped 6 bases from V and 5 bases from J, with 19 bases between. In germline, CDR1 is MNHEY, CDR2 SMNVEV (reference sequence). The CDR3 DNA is TGTGCCAGCAGCCAGCAGGGGCGCCCCTATTATGGCTACACCTTC. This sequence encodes CASSQQGRPYYGYTF.

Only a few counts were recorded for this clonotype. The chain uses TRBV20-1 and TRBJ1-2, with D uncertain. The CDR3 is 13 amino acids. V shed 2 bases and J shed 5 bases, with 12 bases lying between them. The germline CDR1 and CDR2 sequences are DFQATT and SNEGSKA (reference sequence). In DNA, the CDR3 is TGCAGTGCTAGATTTCTAACCCTTTATGGCTACACCTTC. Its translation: CSARFLTLYGYTF.

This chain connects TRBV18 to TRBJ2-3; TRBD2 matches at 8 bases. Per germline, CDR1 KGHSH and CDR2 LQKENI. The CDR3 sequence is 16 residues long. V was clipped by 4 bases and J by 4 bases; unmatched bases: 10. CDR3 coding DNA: TGTGCCAGCTCACGGATAACGGGAGGGCACGCAGATACGCAGTATTTT. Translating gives CASSRITGGHADTQYF.

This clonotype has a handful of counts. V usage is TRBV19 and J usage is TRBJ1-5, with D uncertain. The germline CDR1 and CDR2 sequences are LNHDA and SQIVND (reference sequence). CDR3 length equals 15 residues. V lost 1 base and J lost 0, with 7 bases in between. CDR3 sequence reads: CASSIAGYSNQPQHF. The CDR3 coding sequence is TGTGCCAGTAGTATAGCGGGGTATAGCAATCAGCCCCAGCATTTT.

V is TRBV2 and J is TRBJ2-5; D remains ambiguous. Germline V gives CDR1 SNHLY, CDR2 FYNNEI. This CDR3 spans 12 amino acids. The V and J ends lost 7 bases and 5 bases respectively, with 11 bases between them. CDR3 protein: CASIGYSETQYF. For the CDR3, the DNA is TGTGCCAGCATAGGGTATTCCGAGACCCAGTACTTC.

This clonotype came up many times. This CDR3 is CASSSRTGGNEQFF. The DNA for the CDR3 is TGTGCCAGCAGCTCCCGGACGGGTGGGAATGAGCAGTTCTTC. J is TRBJ2-1 and V is TRBV7-9; D not certain. The CDR3 has 14 amino acids. Germline V gives CDR1 SEHNR, CDR2 FQNEAQ (reference sequence). The V end lost 4 bases, the J end lost 7 bases, and 14 bases lay between the germline ends.

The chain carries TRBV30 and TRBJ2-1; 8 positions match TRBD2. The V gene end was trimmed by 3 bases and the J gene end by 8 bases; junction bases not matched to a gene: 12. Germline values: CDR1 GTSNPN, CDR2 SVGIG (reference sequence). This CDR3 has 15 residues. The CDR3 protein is CAWSADGGAGHEQFF. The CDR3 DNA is TGTGCCTGGAGCGCCGACGGGGGGGCCGGACATGAGCAGTTCTTC.

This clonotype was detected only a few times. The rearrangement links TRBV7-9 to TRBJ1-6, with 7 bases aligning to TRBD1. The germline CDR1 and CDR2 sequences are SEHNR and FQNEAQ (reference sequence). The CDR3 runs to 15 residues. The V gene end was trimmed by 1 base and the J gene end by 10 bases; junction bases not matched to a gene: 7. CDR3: CASSLGLGQLSPLHF. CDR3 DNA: TGTGCCAGCAGCTTAGGACTGGGACAGCTGTCACCCCTCCACTTT.

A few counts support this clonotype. The CDR3 is CSARVEGTALGQPQHF. The CDR3 DNA reads TGCAGTGCTAGAGTAGAGGGGACGGCCCTAGGACAGCCCCAGCATTTT. The V gene is TRBV20-1, the J gene TRBJ1-5, with TRBD1 as a possible D gene (5 bases). Germline V lookup: CDR1 DFQATT, CDR2 SNEGSKA (reference sequence). This CDR3 contains 16 residues. Trimming took 1 base from V and 7 from J, leaving 20 bases between them.

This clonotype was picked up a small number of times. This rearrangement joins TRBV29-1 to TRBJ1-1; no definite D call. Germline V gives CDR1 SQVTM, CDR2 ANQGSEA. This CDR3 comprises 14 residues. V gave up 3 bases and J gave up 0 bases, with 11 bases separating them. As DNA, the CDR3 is TGCAGCGTTGACGGCGAAGCTATGAACACTGAAGCTTTCTTT. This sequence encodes CSVDGEAMNTEAFF.

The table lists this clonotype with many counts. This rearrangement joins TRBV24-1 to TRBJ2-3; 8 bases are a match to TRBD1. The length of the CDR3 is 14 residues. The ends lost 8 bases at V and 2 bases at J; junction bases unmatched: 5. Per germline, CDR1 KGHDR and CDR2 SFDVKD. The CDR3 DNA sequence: TGTGCCACCAACCGACAGGGGAACACAGATACGCAGTATTTT. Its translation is CATNRQGNTDTQYF.

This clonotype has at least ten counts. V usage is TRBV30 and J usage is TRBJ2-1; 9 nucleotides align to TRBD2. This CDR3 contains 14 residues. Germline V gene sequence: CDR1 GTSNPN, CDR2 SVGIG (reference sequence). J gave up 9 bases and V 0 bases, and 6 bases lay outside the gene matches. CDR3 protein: CAWSVLSGRTEQFF. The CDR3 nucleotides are TGTGCCTGGAGTGTACTGAGCGGGAGGACTGAGCAGTTCTTC.

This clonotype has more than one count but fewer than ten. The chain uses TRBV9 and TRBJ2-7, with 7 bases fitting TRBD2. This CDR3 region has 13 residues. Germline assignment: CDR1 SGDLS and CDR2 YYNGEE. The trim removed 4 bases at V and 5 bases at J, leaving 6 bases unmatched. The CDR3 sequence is CASSPSGVNEQYF. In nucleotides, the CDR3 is TGTGCCAGCAGCCCGAGCGGGGTAAACGAGCAGTACTTC.

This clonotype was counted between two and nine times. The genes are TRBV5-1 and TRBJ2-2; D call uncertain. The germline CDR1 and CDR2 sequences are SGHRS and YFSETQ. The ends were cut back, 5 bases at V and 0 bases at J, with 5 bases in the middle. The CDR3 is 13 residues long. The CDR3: CASRRTNTGELFF. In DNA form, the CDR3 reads TGCGCCAGCAGAAGAACGAACACCGGGGAGCTGTTTTTT.

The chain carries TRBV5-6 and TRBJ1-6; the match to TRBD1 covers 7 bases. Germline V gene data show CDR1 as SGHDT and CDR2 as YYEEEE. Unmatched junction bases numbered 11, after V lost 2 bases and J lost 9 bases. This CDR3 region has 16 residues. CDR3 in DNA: TGTGCCAGCAGCTTCATGGGTGACAGGGTCAGTTCACCCCTCCACTTT. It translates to CASSFMGDRVSSPLHF.

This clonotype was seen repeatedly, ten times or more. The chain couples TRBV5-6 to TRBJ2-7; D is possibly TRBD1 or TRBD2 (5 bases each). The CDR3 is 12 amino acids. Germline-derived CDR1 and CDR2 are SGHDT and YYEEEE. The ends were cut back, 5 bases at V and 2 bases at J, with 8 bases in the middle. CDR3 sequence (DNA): TGTGCCAGCAGTACGGGGCCCTACGAGCAGTACTTC. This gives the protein CASSTGPYEQYF. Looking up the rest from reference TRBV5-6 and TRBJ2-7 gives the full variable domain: DAGVTQSPTHLIKTRGQQVTLRCSPKSGHDTVSWYQQALGQGPQFIFQYYEEEERQRGNFPDRFSGHQFPNYSSELNVNALLLGDSALYLCASSTGPYEQYFGPGTRLTVT.

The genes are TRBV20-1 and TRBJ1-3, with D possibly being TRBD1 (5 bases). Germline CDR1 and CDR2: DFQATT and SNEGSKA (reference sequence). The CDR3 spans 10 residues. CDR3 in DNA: TGCGGGGCAGTGGGAAACACCATATATTTT. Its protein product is CGAVGNTIYF.

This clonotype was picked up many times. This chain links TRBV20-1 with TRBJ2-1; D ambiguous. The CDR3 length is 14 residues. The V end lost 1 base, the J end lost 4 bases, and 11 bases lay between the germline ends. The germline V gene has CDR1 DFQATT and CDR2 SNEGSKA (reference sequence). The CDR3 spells CSARVLTGYNEQFF. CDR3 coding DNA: TGCAGTGCTAGAGTGTTGACGGGTTACAATGAGCAGTTCTTC.

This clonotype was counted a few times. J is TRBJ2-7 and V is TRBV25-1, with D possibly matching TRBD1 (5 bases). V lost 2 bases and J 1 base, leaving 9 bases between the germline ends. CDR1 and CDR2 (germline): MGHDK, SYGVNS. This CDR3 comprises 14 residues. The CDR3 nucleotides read TGTGCCAGCAGTGAAATATCAGGGTCCTACGAGCAGTACTTC. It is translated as CASSEISGSYEQYF.